This T cell receptor (beta chain) was retrieved from a study of cytomegalovirus exposure and HLA in healthy donors. The PCR used 60 Vbeta and 13 Jbeta primers. Data came from immunoSEQ multiplex PCR; TCRdb stores just in-frame clones and leaves some out. Seen here are around 200,000 clones, 65% to 90% observed once, and the top ten hold around 0.3%. This CDR3 is 13 amino acids long. Germline CDR1 MDHEN, CDR2 SYDVKM. V lost 5 bases and J lost 3; bases outside the gene matches: 1. The source material was PBMCs. The V call is TRBV28, the J call TRBJ2-1; 7 bases are shared with TRBD1. This clonotype originated in a woman under 40 in good health and CMV-seronegative. CDR3 amino acids: CASSRTGYNEQFF. The CDR3 nucleotides read TGTGCCAGCAGTCGGACAGGCTACAATGAGCAGTTCTTC.